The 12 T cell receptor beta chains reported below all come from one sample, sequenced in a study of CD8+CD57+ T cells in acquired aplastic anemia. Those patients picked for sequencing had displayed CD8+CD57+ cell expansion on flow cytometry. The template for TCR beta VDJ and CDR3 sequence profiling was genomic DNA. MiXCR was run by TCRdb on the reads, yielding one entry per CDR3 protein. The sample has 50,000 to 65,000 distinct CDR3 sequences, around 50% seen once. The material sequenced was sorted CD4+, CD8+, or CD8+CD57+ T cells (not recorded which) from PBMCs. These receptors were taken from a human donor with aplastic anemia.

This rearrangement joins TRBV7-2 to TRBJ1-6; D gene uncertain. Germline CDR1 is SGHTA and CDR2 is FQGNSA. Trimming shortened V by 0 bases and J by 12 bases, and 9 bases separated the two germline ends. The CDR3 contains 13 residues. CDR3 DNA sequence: TGTGCCAGCAGCTTAGCCTTCGGGCTACCCCTCCACTTT. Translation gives CASSLAFGLPLHF.

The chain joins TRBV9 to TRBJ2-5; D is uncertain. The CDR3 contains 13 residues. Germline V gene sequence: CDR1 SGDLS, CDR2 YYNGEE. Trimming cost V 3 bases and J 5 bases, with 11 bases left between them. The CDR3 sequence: CASSASGQETQYF. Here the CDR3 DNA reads TGTGCCAGCAGCGCTTCTGGTCAGGAGACCCAGTACTTC.

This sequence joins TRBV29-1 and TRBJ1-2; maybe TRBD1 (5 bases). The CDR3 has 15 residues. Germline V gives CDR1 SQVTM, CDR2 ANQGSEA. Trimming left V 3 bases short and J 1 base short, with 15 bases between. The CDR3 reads CSVDVPRAYNYGYTF. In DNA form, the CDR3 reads TGCAGCGTTGATGTCCCCAGGGCCTATAACTATGGCTACACCTTC.

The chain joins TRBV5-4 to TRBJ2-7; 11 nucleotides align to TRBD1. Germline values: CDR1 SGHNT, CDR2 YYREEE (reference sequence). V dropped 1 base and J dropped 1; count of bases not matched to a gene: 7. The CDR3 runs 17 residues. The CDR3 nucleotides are TGTGCCAGCAGCTTGTCTCCCGGGGACAGGGGGTCCTACGAGCAGTACGTC. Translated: CASSLSPGDRGSYEQYV.

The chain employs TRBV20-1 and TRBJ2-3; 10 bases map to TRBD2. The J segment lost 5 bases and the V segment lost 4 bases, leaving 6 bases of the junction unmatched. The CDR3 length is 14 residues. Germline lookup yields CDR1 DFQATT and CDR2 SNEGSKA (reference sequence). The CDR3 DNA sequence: TGCAGTGCTACCCTAGCGGGAGCAGGAGATACGCAGTATTTT. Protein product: CSATLAGAGDTQYF.

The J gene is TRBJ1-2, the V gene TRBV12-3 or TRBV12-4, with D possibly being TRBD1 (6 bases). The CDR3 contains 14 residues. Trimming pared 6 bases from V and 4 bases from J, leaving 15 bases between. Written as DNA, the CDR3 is TGTGCCAGCAGGGGGACGGGGGGCATCTATGGCTACACCTTC. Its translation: CASRGTGGIYGYTF.

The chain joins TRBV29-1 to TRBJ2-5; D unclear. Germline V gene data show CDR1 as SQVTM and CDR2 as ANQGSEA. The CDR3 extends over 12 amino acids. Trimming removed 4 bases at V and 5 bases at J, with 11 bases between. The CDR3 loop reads CSVGLAHETQYF. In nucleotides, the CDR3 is TGCAGCGTTGGGTTGGCGCATGAGACCCAGTACTTC.

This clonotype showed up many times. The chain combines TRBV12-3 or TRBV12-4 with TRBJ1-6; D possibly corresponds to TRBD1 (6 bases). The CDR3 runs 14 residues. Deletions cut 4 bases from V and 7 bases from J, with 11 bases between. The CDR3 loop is CASSSPGVNSPLHF. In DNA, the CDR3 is TGTGCCAGCAGTTCGCCAGGGGTCAATTCACCCCTCCACTTT.

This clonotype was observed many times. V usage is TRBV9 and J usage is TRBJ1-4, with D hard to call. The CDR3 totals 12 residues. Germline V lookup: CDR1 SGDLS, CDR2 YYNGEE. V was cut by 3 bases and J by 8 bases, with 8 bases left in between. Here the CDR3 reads CASSAEGEKLFF. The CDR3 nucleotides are TGTGCCAGCAGCGCGGAAGGCGAAAAACTGTTTTTT. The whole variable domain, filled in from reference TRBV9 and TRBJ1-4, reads DSGVTQTPKHLITATGQRVTLRCSPRSGDLSVYWYQQSLDQGLQFLIQYYNGEERAKGNILERFSAQQFPDLHSELNLSSLELGDSALYFCASSAEGEKLFFGSGTQLSVL.

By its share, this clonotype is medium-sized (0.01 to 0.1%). The CDR3 nucleotides are TGTGCCATCAGGGTAGGAGAAGAGACCCAGTACTTC. This sequence encodes CAIRVGEETQYF. This chain connects TRBV10-3 to TRBJ2-5; no reliable D call. V lost 6 bases and J lost 3, with 8 bases in between. The CDR3 covers 12 residues. The germline V gene has CDR1 ENHRY and CDR2 SYGVKD.

CDR3 region: CSVLGWSGSSYEQYF. The CDR3 nucleotides are TGCAGCGTTCTCGGGTGGAGTGGAAGCTCCTACGAGCAGTACTTC. V usage is TRBV29-1 and J usage is TRBJ2-7; D unclear. This CDR3 comprises 15 residues. V was clipped by 5 bases and J by 0 bases, with 17 bases between them. Germline assignment: CDR1 SQVTM and CDR2 ANQGSEA.

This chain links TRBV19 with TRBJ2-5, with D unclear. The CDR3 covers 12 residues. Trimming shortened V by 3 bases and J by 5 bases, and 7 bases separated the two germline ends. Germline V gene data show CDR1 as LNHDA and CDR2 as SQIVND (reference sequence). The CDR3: CASSIPRETQYF. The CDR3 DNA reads TGTGCCAGTAGTATCCCTCGGGAGACCCAGTACTTC.